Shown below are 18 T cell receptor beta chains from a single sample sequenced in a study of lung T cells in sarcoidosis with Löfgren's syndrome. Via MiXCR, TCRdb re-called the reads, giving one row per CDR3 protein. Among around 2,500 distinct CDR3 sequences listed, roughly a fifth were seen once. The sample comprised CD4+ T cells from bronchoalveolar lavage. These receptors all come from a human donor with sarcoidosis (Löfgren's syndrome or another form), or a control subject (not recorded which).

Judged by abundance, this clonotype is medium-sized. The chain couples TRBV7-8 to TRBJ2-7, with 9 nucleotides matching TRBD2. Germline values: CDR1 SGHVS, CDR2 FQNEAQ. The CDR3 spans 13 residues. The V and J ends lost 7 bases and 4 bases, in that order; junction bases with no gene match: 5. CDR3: CASTGLAVYEQYF. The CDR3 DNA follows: TGTGCCAGCACGGGACTAGCTGTGTACGAGCAGTACTTC.

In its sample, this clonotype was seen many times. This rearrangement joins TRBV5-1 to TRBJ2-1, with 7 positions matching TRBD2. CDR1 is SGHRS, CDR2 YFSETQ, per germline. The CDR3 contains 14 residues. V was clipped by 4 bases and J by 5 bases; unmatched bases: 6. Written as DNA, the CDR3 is TGCGCCAGCAGCGTTTATGGGGGGGACAATGAGCAGTTCTTC. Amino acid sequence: CASSVYGGDNEQFF. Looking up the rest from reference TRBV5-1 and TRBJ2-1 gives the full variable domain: KAGVTQTPRYLIKTRGQQVTLSCSPISGHRSVSWYQQTPGQGLQFLFEYFSETQRNKGNFPGRFSGRQFSNSRSEMNVSTLELGDSALYLCASSVYGGDNEQFFGPGTRLTVL.

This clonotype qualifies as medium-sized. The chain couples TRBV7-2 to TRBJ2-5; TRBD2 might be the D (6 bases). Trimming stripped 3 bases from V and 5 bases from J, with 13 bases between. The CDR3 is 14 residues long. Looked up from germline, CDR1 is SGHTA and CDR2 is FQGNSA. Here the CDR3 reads CASSFNLRGETQYF. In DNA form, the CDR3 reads TGTGCCAGCAGCTTCAACCTCCGGGGGGAGACCCAGTACTTC.

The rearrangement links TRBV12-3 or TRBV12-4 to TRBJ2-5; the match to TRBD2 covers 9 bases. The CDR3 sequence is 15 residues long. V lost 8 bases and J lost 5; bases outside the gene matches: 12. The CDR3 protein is CASGSGTSFPETQYF. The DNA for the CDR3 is TGTGCCAGCGGCTCCGGGACTAGCTTTCCCGAGACCCAGTACTTC.

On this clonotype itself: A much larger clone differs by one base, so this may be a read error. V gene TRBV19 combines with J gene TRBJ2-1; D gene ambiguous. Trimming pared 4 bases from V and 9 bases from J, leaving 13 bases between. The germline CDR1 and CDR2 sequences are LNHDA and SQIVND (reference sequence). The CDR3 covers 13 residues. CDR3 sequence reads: CASSTDRAGEQFF. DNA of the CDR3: TGTGCCAGTAGTACAGATCGGGCAGGTGAGCAGTTCTTC.

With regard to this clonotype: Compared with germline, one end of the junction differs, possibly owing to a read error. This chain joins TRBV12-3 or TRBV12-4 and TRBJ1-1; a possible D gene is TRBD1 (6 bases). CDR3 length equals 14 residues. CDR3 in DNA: TGTGCCAGAAGTTACAGGGAGGTGAACACTGAATCTTTCTTC. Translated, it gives CARSYREVNTESFF.

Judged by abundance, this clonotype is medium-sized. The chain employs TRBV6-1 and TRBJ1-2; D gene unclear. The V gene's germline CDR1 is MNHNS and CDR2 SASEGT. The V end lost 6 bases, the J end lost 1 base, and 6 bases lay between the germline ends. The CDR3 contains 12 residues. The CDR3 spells CASSYNNYGYTF. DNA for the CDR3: TGTGCCAGCAGCTATAATAACTATGGCTACACCTTC.

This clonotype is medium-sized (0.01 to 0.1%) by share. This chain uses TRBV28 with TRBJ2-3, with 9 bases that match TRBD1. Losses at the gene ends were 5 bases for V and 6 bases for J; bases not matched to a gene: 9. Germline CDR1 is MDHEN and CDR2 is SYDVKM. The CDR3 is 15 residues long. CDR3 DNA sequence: TGTGCCAGCAGTCGGGCACAGGGGGCTCGGGATACGCAGTATTTT. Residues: CASSRAQGARDTQYF.

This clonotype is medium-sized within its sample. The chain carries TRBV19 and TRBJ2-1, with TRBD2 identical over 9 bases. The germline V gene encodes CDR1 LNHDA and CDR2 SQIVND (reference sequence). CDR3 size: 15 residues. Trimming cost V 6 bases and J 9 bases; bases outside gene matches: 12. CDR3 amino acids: CASRLMAGGPGEQFF. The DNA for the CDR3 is TGTGCCAGTAGGCTAATGGCGGGAGGGCCAGGTGAGCAGTTCTTC.

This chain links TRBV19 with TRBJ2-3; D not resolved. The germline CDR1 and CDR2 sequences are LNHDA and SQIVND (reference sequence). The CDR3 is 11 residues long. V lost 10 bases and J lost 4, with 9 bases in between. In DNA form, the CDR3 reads TGTGCCACTGGCGTAGCAGATACGCAGTATTTT. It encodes CATGVADTQYF.

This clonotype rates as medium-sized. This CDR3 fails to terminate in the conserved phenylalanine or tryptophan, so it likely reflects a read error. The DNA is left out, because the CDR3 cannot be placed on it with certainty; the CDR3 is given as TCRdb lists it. The chain's CDR3 is CASSLGGS. The genes are TRBV7-3 and TRBJ2-7. Looked up from germline, CDR1 is SGHTA and CDR2 is FQGTGA. Including both end residues, the CDR3 is 8 amino acids long.

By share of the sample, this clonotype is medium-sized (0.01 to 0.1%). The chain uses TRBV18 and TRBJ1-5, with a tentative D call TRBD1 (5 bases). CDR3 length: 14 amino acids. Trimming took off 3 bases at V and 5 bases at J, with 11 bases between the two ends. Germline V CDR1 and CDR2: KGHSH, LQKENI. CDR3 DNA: TGTGCCAGCTCACCCCAGGGTAGGGATCAGCCCCAGCATTTT. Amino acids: CASSPQGRDQPQHF. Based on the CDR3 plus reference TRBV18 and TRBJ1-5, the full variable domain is NAGVMQNPRHLVRRRGQEARLRCSPMKGHSHVYWYRQLPEEGLKFMVYLQKENIIDESGMPKERFSAEFPKEGPSILRIQQVVRGDSAAYFCASSPQGRDQPQHFGDGTRLSIL.

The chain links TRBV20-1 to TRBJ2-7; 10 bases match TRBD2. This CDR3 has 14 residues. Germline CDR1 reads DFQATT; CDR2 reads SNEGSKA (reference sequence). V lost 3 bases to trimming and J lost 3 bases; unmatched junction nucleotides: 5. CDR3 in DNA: TGCAGTGCTAGTTCTAGCGGGGGTTACTACGAGCAGTACTTC. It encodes CSASSSGGYYEQYF.

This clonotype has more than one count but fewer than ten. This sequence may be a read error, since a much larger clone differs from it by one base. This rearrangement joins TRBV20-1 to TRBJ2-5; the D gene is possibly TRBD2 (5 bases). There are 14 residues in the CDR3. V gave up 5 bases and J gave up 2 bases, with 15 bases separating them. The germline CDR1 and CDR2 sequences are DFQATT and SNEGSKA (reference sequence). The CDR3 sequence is CSALSDKGQETQYF. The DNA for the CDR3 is TGCAGTGCTCTTAGCGATAAGGGTCAAGAGACCCAGTACTTC.

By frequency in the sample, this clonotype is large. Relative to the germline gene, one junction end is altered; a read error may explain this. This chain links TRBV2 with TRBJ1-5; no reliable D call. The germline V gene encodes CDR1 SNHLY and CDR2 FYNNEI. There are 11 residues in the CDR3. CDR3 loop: CETLSNQPQHF. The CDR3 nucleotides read TGCGAGACACTTAGCAATCAGCCCCAGCATTTT.

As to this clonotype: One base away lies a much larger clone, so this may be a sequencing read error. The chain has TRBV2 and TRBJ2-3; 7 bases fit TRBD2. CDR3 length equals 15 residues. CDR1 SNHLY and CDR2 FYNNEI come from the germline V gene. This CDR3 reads CAGRDLGGRADTQYF. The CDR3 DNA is TGTGCCGGCAGGGATCTAGGAGGGAGGGCGGATACGCAGTATTTT.

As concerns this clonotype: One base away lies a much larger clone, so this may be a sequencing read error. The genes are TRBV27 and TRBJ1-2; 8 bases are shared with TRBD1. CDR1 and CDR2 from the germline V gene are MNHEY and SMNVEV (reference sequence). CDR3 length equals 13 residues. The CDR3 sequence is CASSRGQGGGYAF. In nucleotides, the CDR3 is TGTGCCAGCAGTCGCGGACAGGGTGGGGGTTACGCCTTC.

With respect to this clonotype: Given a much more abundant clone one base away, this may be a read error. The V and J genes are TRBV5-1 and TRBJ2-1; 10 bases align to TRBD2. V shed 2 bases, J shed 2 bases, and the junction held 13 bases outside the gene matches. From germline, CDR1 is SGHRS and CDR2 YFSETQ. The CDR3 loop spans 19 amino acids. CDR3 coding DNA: TGCGCCAGCAGCTTTCCTAGCGGGAGTTTCGAAGACACCTACAATGAGCAGTTCTTC. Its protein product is CASSFPSGSFEDTYNEQFF.